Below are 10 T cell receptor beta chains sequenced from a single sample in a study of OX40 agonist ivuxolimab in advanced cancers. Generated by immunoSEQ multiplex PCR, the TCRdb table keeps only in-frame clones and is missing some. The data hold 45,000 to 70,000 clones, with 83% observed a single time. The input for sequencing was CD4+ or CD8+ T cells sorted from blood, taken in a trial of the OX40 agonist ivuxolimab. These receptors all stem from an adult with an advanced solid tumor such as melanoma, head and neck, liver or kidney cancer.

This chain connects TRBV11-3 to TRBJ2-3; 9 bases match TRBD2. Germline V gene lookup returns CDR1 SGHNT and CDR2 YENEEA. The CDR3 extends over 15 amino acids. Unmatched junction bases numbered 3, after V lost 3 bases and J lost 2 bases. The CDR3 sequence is CASSLTSGTTDTQYF. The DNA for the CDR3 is TGTGCCAGCAGCTTGACTAGCGGCACCACAGATACGCAGTATTTT.

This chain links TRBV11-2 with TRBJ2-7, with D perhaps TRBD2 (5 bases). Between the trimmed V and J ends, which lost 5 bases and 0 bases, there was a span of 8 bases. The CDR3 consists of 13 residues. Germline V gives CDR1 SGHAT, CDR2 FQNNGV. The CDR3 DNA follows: TGTGCCAGCAGCGTCGCGGGCTCCTACGAGCAGTACTTC. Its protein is CASSVAGSYEQYF.

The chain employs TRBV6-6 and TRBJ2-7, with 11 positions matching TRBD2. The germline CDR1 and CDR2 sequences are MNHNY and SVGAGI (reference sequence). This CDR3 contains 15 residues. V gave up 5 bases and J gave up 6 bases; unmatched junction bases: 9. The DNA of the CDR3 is TGTGCCAGCAGTCCGGAGCCGCTAGCGGGAGGCGAGCAGTACTTC. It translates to CASSPEPLAGGEQYF.

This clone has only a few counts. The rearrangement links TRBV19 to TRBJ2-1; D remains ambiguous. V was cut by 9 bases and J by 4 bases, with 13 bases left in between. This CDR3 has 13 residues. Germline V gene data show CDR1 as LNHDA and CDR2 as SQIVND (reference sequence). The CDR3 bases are TGTGCCAGCCGGAGCGCCCCTTACAATGAGCAGTTCTTC. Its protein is CASRSAPYNEQFF.

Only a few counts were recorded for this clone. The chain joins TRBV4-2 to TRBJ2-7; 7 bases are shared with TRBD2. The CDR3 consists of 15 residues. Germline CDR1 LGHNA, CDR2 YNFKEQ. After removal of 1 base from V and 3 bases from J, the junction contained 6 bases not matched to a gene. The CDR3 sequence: CASSQGPGGGYEQYF. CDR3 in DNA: TGTGCCAGCAGCCAAGGACCGGGCGGGGGCTACGAGCAGTACTTC.

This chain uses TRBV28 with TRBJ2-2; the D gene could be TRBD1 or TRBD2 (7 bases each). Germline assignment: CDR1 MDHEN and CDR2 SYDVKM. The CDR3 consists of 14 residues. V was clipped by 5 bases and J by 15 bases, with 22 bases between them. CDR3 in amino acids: CASSPPGGAGGMFF. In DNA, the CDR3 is TGTGCCAGCAGTCCCCCGGGGGGCGCAGGGGGGATGTTTTTT.

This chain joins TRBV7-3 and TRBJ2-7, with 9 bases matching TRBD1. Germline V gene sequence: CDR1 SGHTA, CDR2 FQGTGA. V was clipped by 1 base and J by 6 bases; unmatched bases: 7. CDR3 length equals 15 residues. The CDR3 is CASSLMGTGSSEQYF. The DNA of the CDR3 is TGTGCCAGCAGCTTAATGGGGACAGGGTCATCCGAGCAGTACTTC.

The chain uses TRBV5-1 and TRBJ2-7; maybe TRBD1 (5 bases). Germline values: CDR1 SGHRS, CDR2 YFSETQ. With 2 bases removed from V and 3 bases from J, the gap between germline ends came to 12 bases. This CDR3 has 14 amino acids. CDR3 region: CASSFWRQNYEQYF. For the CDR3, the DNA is TGCGCCAGCAGCTTTTGGAGACAGAACTACGAGCAGTACTTC.

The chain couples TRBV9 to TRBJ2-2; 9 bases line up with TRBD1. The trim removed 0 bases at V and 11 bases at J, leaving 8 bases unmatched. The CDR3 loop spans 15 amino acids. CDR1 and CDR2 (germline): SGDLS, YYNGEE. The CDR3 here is CASSVVSGQGGELFF. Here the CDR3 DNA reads TGTGCCAGCAGCGTAGTATCGGGACAGGGCGGAGAGCTGTTTTTT.

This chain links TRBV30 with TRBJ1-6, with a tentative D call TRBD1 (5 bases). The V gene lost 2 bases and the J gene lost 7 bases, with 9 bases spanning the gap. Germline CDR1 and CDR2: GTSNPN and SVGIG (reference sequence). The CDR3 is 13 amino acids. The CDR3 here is CAWSNRRNSPLHF. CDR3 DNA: TGTGCCTGGAGTAACAGGAGAAATTCACCCCTCCACTTT.